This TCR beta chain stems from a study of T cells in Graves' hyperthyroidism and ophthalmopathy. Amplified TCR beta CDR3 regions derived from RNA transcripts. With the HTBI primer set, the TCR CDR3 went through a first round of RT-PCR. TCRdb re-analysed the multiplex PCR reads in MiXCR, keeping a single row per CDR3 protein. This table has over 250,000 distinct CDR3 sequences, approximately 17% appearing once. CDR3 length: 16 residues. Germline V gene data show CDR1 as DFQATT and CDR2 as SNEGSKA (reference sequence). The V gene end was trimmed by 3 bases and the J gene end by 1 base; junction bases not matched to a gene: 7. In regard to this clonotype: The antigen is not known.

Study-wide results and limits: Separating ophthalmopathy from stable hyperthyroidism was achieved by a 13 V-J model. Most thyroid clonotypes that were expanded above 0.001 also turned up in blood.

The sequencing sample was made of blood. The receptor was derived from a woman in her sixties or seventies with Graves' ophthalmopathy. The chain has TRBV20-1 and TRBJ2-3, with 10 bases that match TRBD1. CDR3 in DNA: TGCAGTGCTAGTAAATACGGGACAGGGGGCACAGATACGCAGTATTTT. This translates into CSASKYGTGGTDTQYF.